The rows below give T cell receptor beta chains drawn from one sample of a study of Ad26.COV2.S vaccination and SARS-CoV-2 variants. Produced via immunoSEQ multiplex PCR; TCRdb's table is partial and in-frame only. Of 100,000 or so clones in the sample, roughly 75% were seen once. The material was peripheral blood, obtained after recovery from COVID-19. These TCRs come from a human donor who had recovered from COVID-19. The CDR3 runs from the conserved cysteine through the conserved F or W. The D gene is left open where the match is weak. Part of the rows lack a size; the others show once, few, many or a class for expanded clones.

V gene	J gene	clone size	D gene	CDR3 protein	CDR3 DNA
TRBV2	TRBJ2-7	once	NA	CASRGTVGDYEQYF	TGTGCCAGCAGAGGGACCGTAGGGGACTACGAGCAGTACTTC
TRBV27	TRBJ2-1	NA	NA	CASSFRGTNNEQFF	TGTGCCAGCAGTTTCCGGGGAACCAACAATGAGCAGTTCTTC
TRBV2	TRBJ2-1	NA	NA	CASRRIVSSYNEQFF	TGTGCCAGCAGGAGAATAGTCAGCTCCTACAATGAGCAGTTCTTC
TRBV4-2	TRBJ1-3	NA	TRBD1	CASSQVKRTGSGNTIYF	TGTGCCAGCAGCCAAGTGAAAAGGACAGGGTCTGGAAACACCATATATTTT
TRBV5-1	TRBJ2-1	NA	NA	CASSLGVSTYNEQFF	TGCGCCAGCAGCTTGGGGGTCTCAACCTACAATGAGCAGTTCTTC
TRBV12-3/TRBV12-4	TRBJ1-2	NA	NA	CASSRRGDGYTF	TGTGCCAGCAGTCGTAGGGGTGACGGCTACACCTTC
TRBV4-2	TRBJ2-3	NA	TRBD2	CASSQELAGPSTDTQYF	TGTGCCAGCAGCCAAGAGCTAGCGGGGCCTAGCACAGATACGCAGTATTTT
TRBV27	TRBJ2-7	few	NA	CASSSRDTEQYF	TGTGCCAGCAGTTCCCGGGACACAGAGCAGTACTTC
TRBV24-1	TRBJ2-5	NA	NA	CATSDFGSTWGQETQYF	TGTGCCACCAGTGATTTCGGTAGTACTTGGGGGCAAGAGACCCAGTACTTC
TRBV5-1	TRBJ1-1	NA	TRBD1	CASSSGWDSLEAFF	TGCGCCAGCAGCTCAGGATGGGACAGTCTGGAAGCTTTCTTT
TRBV19	TRBJ2-1	NA	NA	CASSMDEQFF	TGTGCCAGTAGTATGGATGAGCAGTTCTTC
TRBV5-1	TRBJ2-1	NA	TRBD2	CASSLVASGSHNEQFF	TGCGCCAGCAGCTTGGTGGCTAGCGGGAGCCACAATGAGCAGTTCTTC
TRBV6-5	TRBJ2-3	few	TRBD2	CASRSGAADTQYF	TGTGCCAGCAGGAGCGGGGCGGCAGATACGCAGTATTTT
TRBV25-1	TRBJ2-7	once	NA	CASSGTQRSFEQYF	TGTGCCAGCAGTGGGACACAGCGGTCTTTCGAGCAGTACTTC
TRBV5-4	TRBJ1-1	NA	NA	CASGEVNTEAFF	TGTGCCAGCGGGGAGGTTAACACTGAAGCTTTCTTT
TRBV20-1	TRBJ2-1	NA	NA	CSARDLNEQFF	TGCAGTGCTAGAGATTTGAATGAGCAGTTCTTC
TRBV6-5	TRBJ2-2	NA	NA	CASSSLENTGELFF	TGTGCCAGCAGTTCGTTAGAAAACACCGGGGAGCTGTTTTTT
TRBV6-5	TRBJ1-1	NA	TRBD1	CASTDRGSGTEAFF	TGTGCCAGCACCGACAGGGGGTCGGGGACTGAAGCTTTCTTT
TRBV6-5	TRBJ2-7	NA	NA	CASSYSRRAHEQYF	TGTGCCAGCAGTTACTCGCGCAGGGCCCACGAGCAGTACTTC
TRBV10-2	TRBJ1-5	NA	TRBD1	CASSAETGVWAPQHF	TGCGCCAGCAGTGCTGAGACAGGGGTGTGGGCGCCCCAGCATTTT
TRBV4-3	TRBJ1-4	once	NA	CASSSGGRDEKLFF	TGCGCCAGCAGCTCGGGGGGGAGAGATGAAAAACTGTTTTTT
TRBV28	TRBJ1-6	few	TRBD1	CASSLRAGTGGNSPLHF	TGTGCCAGCAGTTTGAGAGCCGGGACAGGGGGTAATTCACCCCTCCACTTT
TRBV11-2	TRBJ2-5	once	NA	CASSFNFGRQETQYF	TGTGCCAGCAGCTTTAACTTCGGGCGGCAAGAGACCCAGTACTTC
TRBV2	TRBJ2-7	NA	NA	CASRGGVSSVEQYF	TGTGCCAGCAGGGGAGGTGTCTCAAGTGTCGAGCAGTACTTC
TRBV5-6	TRBJ1-5	NA	NA	CASSYRLNQPQHF	TGTGCCAGCAGCTACAGATTAAATCAGCCCCAGCATTTT
TRBV5-1	TRBJ1-3	NA	NA	CASSPGQSGNTIYF	TGCGCCAGCAGCCCTGGACAGTCTGGAAACACCATATATTTT
TRBV3-1/TRBV3-2	TRBJ1-6	NA	NA	CASSRSTAGAVSLHF	TGTGCCAGCAGCCGATCGACAGCCGGGGCGGTATCCCTCCACTTT
TRBV2	TRBJ2-7	NA	NA	CASGRTKGYEQYF	TGTGCCAGCGGAAGGACGAAGGGCTACGAGCAGTACTTC
TRBV18	TRBJ1-2	NA	NA	CASSPPSLDPVRDGYTF	TGTGCCAGCTCACCACCGAGTTTGGATCCTGTGAGGGATGGCTACACCTTC
TRBV9	TRBJ1-3	NA	NA	CASSVATSGGTGNTIYF	TGTGCCAGCAGCGTAGCTACCTCGGGAGGGACTGGAAACACCATATATTTT
TRBV27	TRBJ2-3	NA	NA	CASGGTASTDTQYF	TGTGCCAGCGGCGGGACAGCCAGCACAGATACGCAGTATTTT
TRBV5-1	TRBJ2-7	once	NA	CASSLVDGAPYEQYF	TGCGCCAGCAGCTTGGTTGATGGGGCCCCATACGAGCAGTACTTC
TRBV6-6	TRBJ1-5	NA	NA	CASLSQVNQPQHF	TGTGCCAGCTTGTCGCAGGTAAATCAGCCCCAGCATTTT
TRBV18	TRBJ2-4	NA	NA	CASSPRGGPGENIQYF	TGTGCCAGCTCCCCGAGAGGTGGCCCTGGAGAAAACATTCAGTACTTC
TRBV30	TRBJ2-3	NA	NA	CAWSTGPDTQYF	TGTGCCTGGAGTACAGGTCCGGATACGCAGTATTTT
TRBV28	TRBJ1-5	NA	NA	CASSFNRVRGNQPQHF	TGTGCCAGCAGTTTCAACAGGGTTAGGGGCAATCAGCCCCAGCATTTT
TRBV10-3	TRBJ2-7	once	TRBD1	CAISDLDRGDPYEQYF	TGTGCCATCAGTGACCTGGACAGGGGAGATCCCTACGAGCAGTACTTC
TRBV11-2	TRBJ2-6	NA	NA	CASSLASEPGANVLTF	TGTGCCAGCAGCTTAGCTTCGGAGCCTGGGGCCAACGTCCTGACTTTC
TRBV30	TRBJ2-2	NA	NA	CAWRLTGELFF	TGTGCCTGGAGGTTGACCGGGGAGCTGTTTTTT
TRBV7-3	TRBJ2-5	once	TRBD2	CASSLVGGGETQYF	TGTGCCAGCAGCTTAGTAGGCGGGGGAGAGACCCAGTACTTC
TRBV7-2	TRBJ2-3	NA	NA	CASSSPPRAGTDTQYF	TGTGCCAGCAGCTCTCCGCCCAGGGCGGGCACAGATACGCAGTATTTT
TRBV10-2	TRBJ2-3	NA	TRBD1	CASGATGKMGDTQYF	TGCGCCAGCGGGGCGACAGGGAAAATGGGAGATACGCAGTATTTT
TRBV20-1	TRBJ2-3	NA	NA	CSAGGSNTQYF	TGCAGTGCTGGGGGATCAAATACGCAGTATTTT
TRBV7-2	TRBJ2-3	NA	TRBD2	CASSSRLAGGQRDTQYF	TGTGCCAGCAGCTCCCGACTAGCGGGGGGGCAGAGAGATACGCAGTATTTT
TRBV5-5	TRBJ2-3	NA	TRBD2	CASSLRRGRGDTQYF	TGTGCCAGCAGCTTACGTCGAGGGAGGGGAGATACGCAGTATTTT
TRBV28	TRBJ1-6	NA	NA	CASSFSGVGNSPLHF	TGTGCCAGCAGTTTTTCAGGGGTAGGTAATTCACCCCTCCACTTT
TRBV7-9	TRBJ1-2	medium-sized	NA	CASSPPDGYTF	TGTGCCAGCAGCCCTCCCGATGGCTACACCTTC